A single sample gave rise to the 21 T cell receptor beta chains below, sequenced in a study of blood T cell repertoires in COVID-19 (dated by TCRdb to 2018 to 2020). Libraries were built with the immunoSEQ multiplex PCR assay. Imported from immuneACCESS, the table was reduced by TCRdb to in-frame sequences with V and J called. These copies leave out some clones; in studies compared against another copy, an unresolved V gene accounts for under half, and the cause of the remainder is not known. The sample profile shows approximately 340,000 clones; approximately 90% of them were found once. Roughly 9.9% of the sample is taken by the ten largest. Material: peripheral blood. All receptors derive from a man aged 30 to 39 with COVID-19, enrolled during active disease.

This clone has at least ten counts. As DNA, the CDR3 is TGTGCCAGCAGCCCCGACAGGGTATTCGGCGAGCAGTACTTC. It yields the protein CASSPDRVFGEQYF. J is TRBJ2-7 and V is TRBV7-9; 7 bases align to TRBD1. V lost 5 bases, J lost 6 bases, and 10 bases stayed unmatched. Germline V gene data show CDR1 as SEHNR and CDR2 as FQNEAQ (reference sequence). This CDR3 comprises 14 residues.

The genes are TRBV12-3 or TRBV12-4 and TRBJ2-1, with a possible D match to TRBD1 (5 bases). There are 13 residues in the CDR3. Trimming shortened V by 6 bases and J by 9 bases, and 15 bases separated the two germline ends. The CDR3 sequence is CASRDPGRSEQFF. The DNA for the CDR3 is TGTGCCAGCAGGGACCCAGGGCGAAGTGAGCAGTTCTTC.

The CDR3 protein is CASSETGQGPEANYGYTF. CDR3 coding DNA: TGTGCCAGCAGTGAAACGGGACAGGGGCCCGAAGCTAACTATGGCTACACCTTC. The V call is TRBV25-1, the J call TRBJ1-2, with TRBD1 matching 10 bases. Losses at the gene ends were 2 bases for V and 0 bases for J; bases not matched to a gene: 9. Germline V lookup: CDR1 MGHDK, CDR2 SYGVNS. This CDR3 comprises 18 residues.

The chain is built from TRBV21-1 and TRBJ1-2. TRBV21-1 is listed as a pseudogene. The CDR3 loop spans 17 amino acids. For the CDR3, the DNA is TGTGCCAGCACCCAGGGCGGGGAGACAGCCAGAAACTATGGCTACACCTTC. Translation: CASTQGGETARNYGYTF.

This chain uses TRBV7-2 with TRBJ2-5; D might be TRBD2 (7 bases). Trimming removed 5 bases from V and 5 bases from J, with 15 bases in between. This CDR3 is 14 amino acids long. Germline assignment: CDR1 SGHTA and CDR2 FQGNSA. The CDR3 DNA sequence: TGTGCCAGCAGCCGCGTGGGGGGGGGCGAGACCCAGTACTTC. Encoded protein: CASSRVGGGETQYF.

The chain recombines TRBV2 with TRBJ2-3; 8 bases are a match to TRBD1. V lost 8 bases and J lost 7; bases outside the gene matches: 5. CDR1 and CDR2 from the germline V gene are SNHLY and FYNNEI. This CDR3 has 12 residues. The CDR3: CASGTGPNTQYF. In DNA form, the CDR3 reads TGTGCCAGCGGGACAGGTCCCAATACGCAGTATTTT.

The rearrangement joins TRBV6-5 to TRBJ1-3; 8 nucleotides line up with TRBD1. In germline, CDR1 is MNHEY, CDR2 SVGAGI. V shed 6 bases, J shed 0 bases, and the junction held 4 bases outside the gene matches. The CDR3 contains 15 residues. CDR3 residues: CASRATGGSGNTIYF. The CDR3 DNA reads TGTGCCAGCAGGGCCACAGGGGGCTCTGGAAACACCATATATTTT.

This chain uses TRBV9 with TRBJ2-1; D ambiguous. This CDR3 contains 14 residues. The germline V gene encodes CDR1 SGDLS and CDR2 YYNGEE. V lost 3 bases, J lost 0 bases, and 7 bases lay in between. The CDR3 spells CASSAALSYNEQFF. The CDR3, as DNA: TGTGCCAGCAGCGCAGCGCTCTCCTACAATGAGCAGTTCTTC.

J is TRBJ2-3 and V is TRBV10-3; 10 bases align to TRBD2. The CDR3 spans 13 residues. Germline assignment: CDR1 ENHRY and CDR2 SYGVKD. With V trimmed by 8 bases and J by 4 bases, 3 bases remained unmatched. The CDR3 sequence is CAIALAGADTQYF. CDR3 nucleotides: TGTGCCATCGCGCTAGCGGGGGCAGATACGCAGTATTTT.

The V call is TRBV9, the J call TRBJ1-4; TRBD1 matches 7 bases. J gave up 8 bases and V 0 bases, and 7 bases lay outside the gene matches. From germline, CDR1 is SGDLS and CDR2 YYNGEE. This CDR3 has 15 amino acids. The CDR3 reads CASSVDGRGGEKLFF. The DNA of the CDR3 is TGTGCCAGCAGCGTAGATGGCAGAGGGGGCGAAAAACTGTTTTTT.

This clone occurred a few times. The chain carries TRBV27 and TRBJ1-5; D possibly corresponds to TRBD1 (5 bases). With 6 bases removed from V and 7 bases from J, the gap between germline ends came to 13 bases. This CDR3 has 13 residues. CDR1 is MNHEY, CDR2 SMNVEV, per germline (reference sequence). The CDR3 loop is CASSFGGEQPQHF. The CDR3 DNA sequence: TGTGCCAGCAGCTTCGGGGGGGAACAGCCCCAGCATTTT.

The gene calls are TRBV5-4 and TRBJ1-2; D not resolved. The germline V gene encodes CDR1 SGHNT and CDR2 YYREEE (reference sequence). Trimming cost V 2 bases and J 4 bases, with 15 bases left between them. The CDR3 covers 15 residues. CDR3 region: CASSFPSSLSYGYTF. The CDR3 DNA follows: TGTGCCAGCAGCTTCCCTTCATCTCTATCCTATGGCTACACCTTC.

V usage is TRBV7-9 and J usage is TRBJ2-5, with a weak D call TRBD1 (6 bases). V was trimmed by 3 bases and J by 1 base, leaving 12 bases between them. The CDR3 is made up of 15 amino acids. The germline gives CDR1 SEHNR, CDR2 FQNEAQ (reference sequence). CDR3 DNA sequence: TGTGCCAGCAGCTTCGGACAGTCTAGCCAAGAGACCCAGTACTTC. Translation gives CASSFGQSSQETQYF.

This rearrangement joins TRBV4-2 to TRBJ1-4; 9 nucleotides match TRBD1. CDR3 length: 18 amino acids. CDR1 LGHNA and CDR2 YNFKEQ come from the germline V gene. The junction had 8 bases not matched to a gene; V was cut back by 2 bases and J by 1 base. CDR3 region: CASSQMGQGEITNEKLFF. DNA of the CDR3: TGTGCCAGCAGCCAAATGGGACAGGGAGAAATAACTAATGAAAAACTGTTTTTT.

V and J are TRBV18 and TRBJ2-7; 8 bases match TRBD2. CDR3 length equals 16 residues. Germline trimming cut 2 bases from V and 2 bases from J; bases unmatched to any gene: 8. The V gene's germline CDR1 is KGHSH and CDR2 LQKENI. CDR3 bases: TGTGCCAGCTCACCAGGTCTAGCGGGTTCTACCTACGAGCAGTACTTC. Translation gives CASSPGLAGSTYEQYF.

V is TRBV2 and J is TRBJ1-2; D unclear. V lost 2 bases and J lost 7, with 14 bases in between. The CDR3 is 14 residues long. The germline CDR1 and CDR2 sequences are SNHLY and FYNNEI. CDR3 DNA sequence: TGTGCCAGCAGTGAACGAGGGTTAGGCTTTGGCTACACCTTC. Residues: CASSERGLGFGYTF.

The chain is built from TRBV7-9 and TRBJ1-1, with D maybe TRBD1 (6 bases). This CDR3 comprises 17 residues. Per germline, CDR1 SEHNR and CDR2 FQNEAQ (reference sequence). Trimming shortened V by 5 bases and J by 5 bases, and 24 bases separated the two germline ends. The CDR3 region is CASSQDSDSRWGTEAFF. CDR3 nucleotides: TGTGCCAGCAGCCAGGATTCGGACAGTAGGTGGGGGACTGAAGCTTTCTTT.

The chain recombines TRBV6-2 or TRBV6-3 with TRBJ1-2, with 10 nucleotides matching TRBD1. With V trimmed by 5 bases and J by 4 bases, 19 bases remained unmatched. Germline CDR1 MNHEY, CDR2 SVGEGT. The CDR3 runs to 19 residues. CDR3 coding DNA: TGTGCCAGCAGTCTCCCTTTTGGGACAGGGGCTAGACGTACCTATGGCTACACCTTC. Translation: CASSLPFGTGARRTYGYTF.

This chain uses TRBV27 with TRBJ2-7, with TRBD2 matching over 12 bases. The junction had 11 bases not matched to a gene; V was cut back by 1 base and J by 7 bases. There are 17 residues in the CDR3. The germline gives CDR1 MNHEY, CDR2 SMNVEV (reference sequence). CDR3 residues: CASSLLVLAGGPGEQYF. In DNA, the CDR3 is TGTGCCAGCAGTTTATTGGTGCTAGCGGGAGGGCCGGGGGAGCAGTACTTC.

V usage is TRBV9 and J usage is TRBJ1-1; D may be TRBD1 (5 bases). The V end lost 0 bases, the J end lost 3 bases, and 12 bases lay between the germline ends. The germline CDR1 and CDR2 sequences are SGDLS and YYNGEE. The CDR3 has 15 residues. The chain's CDR3 is CASSVGTGGDTEAFF. In DNA, the CDR3 is TGTGCCAGCAGCGTAGGCACAGGAGGGGACACTGAAGCTTTCTTT. Looking up the rest from reference TRBV9 and TRBJ1-1 gives the full variable domain: DSGVTQTPKHLITATGQRVTLRCSPRSGDLSVYWYQQSLDQGLQFLIQYYNGEERAKGNILERFSAQQFPDLHSELNLSSLELGDSALYFCASSVGTGGDTEAFFGQGTRLTVV.

The chain uses TRBV4-1 and TRBJ2-1, with 9 bases lining up with TRBD1. The CDR3 consists of 14 residues. Germline V gives CDR1 MGHRA, CDR2 YSYEKL. Germline trimming cut 4 bases from V and 10 bases from J; bases unmatched to any gene: 8. In nucleotides, the CDR3 is TGCGCCAGCAGCCTCCTGACAGGGGGTGGCGAGCAGTTCTTC. As protein: CASSLLTGGGEQFF.